The source of this T cell receptor beta chain is a study of PD-1 blockade in classical Hodgkin lymphoma. About the study: The nivolumab dose that patients received was 3 mg/kg, given intravenously every 2 weeks.

The assay was immunoSEQ multiplex PCR, and TCRdb's table has in-frame clones only and misses some. This table has about 99,000 clones, more than 80% appearing once. The germline gives CDR1 MNHNY, CDR2 SVGAGI (reference sequence). The V end was cut by 0 bases, the J end by 1 base, with 1 base between. CDR3 length equals 12 residues. Each of the patients experienced relapse following autologous stem cell transplantation, and their brentuximab vedotin exposure differed. The study recorded best responses of complete response, partial response or progressive disease. The clonotype originates from a human donor with classical Hodgkin lymphoma. The chain has TRBV6-6 and TRBJ2-7; D unresolved. This specimen consisted of peripheral blood mononuclear cells (PBMCs), obtained before the second cycle of nivolumab. CDR3 nucleotide sequence: TGTGCCAGCAGTTACTCGTCCTACGAGCAGTACTTC. Encoded protein: CASSYSSYEQYF.